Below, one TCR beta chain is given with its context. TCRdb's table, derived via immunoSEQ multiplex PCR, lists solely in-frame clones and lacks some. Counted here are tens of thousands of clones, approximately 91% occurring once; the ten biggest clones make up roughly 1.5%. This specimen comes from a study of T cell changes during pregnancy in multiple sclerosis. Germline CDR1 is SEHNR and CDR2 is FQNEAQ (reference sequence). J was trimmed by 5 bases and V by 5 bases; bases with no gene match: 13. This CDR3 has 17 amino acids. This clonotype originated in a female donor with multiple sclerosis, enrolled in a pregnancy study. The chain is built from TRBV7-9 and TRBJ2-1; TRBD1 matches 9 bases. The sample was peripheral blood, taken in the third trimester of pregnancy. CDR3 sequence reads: CASSRYPPGQGNNEQFF. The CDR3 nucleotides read TGTGCCAGCAGCCGCTACCCCCCGGGACAGGGAAACAATGAGCAGTTCTTC.